The 29 T cell receptor beta chains given below trace back to one sample, sequenced in a study of shared clonotypes between healthy human individuals. Some clones are missing from TCRdb's copy, which holds only in-frame ones; the method was immunoSEQ multiplex PCR. Of 2,500,000 or so clones in the sample, 80% to 95% were seen once. Sequenced sample: naive CD4+ T cells from PBMCs. Subset described: CD45RA+ positively selected. Receptors were obtained from a man between 18 and 29 years old in good health. Some clones in this sample may be carry-over from other donors' samples.

The chain links TRBV5-1 to TRBJ2-7; TRBD1 matches 9 bases. The CDR3 spans 18 residues. Per germline, CDR1 SGHRS and CDR2 YFSETQ. Losses at the gene ends were 6 bases for V and 1 base for J; bases not matched to a gene: 17. Written as DNA, the CDR3 is TGCGCCAGCACCCCCGGGCCCCACGGACAGGGGACATCCTACGAGCAGTACTTC. It encodes CASTPGPHGQGTSYEQYF.

On this clone: Distinct nucleotide sequences in the sample also encode this CDR3. The chain uses TRBV18 and TRBJ1-1; D gene unclear. This CDR3 comprises 14 residues. Trimming cost V 0 bases and J 0 bases, with 5 bases left between them. Germline CDR1 reads KGHSH; CDR2 reads LQKENI. The DNA of the CDR3 is TGTGCCAGCTCACCACCGTCCGTGAACACTGAAGCTTTCTTT. It encodes CASSPPSVNTEAFF.

This rearrangement joins TRBV5-1 to TRBJ1-2; D is perhaps TRBD1 (5 bases). This CDR3 is built from 15 residues. From germline, CDR1 is SGHRS and CDR2 YFSETQ. The germline V and J ends were trimmed by 4 bases and 4 bases, with 17 bases remaining between them. The CDR3 protein is CASSAEGREGYGYTF. CDR3 nucleotides: TGCGCCAGCAGCGCGGAGGGCAGGGAGGGCTATGGCTACACCTTC.

This chain uses TRBV30 with TRBJ1-2; D is possibly TRBD1 (6 bases). CDR3 length: 13 amino acids. Trimming shortened V by 3 bases and J by 8 bases, and 16 bases separated the two germline ends. Germline CDR1 reads GTSNPN; CDR2 reads SVGIG (reference sequence). The CDR3 bases are TGTGCCTGGAGGCCGAGGGGGGGGCCGGGCTACACCTTC. Translated, it gives CAWRPRGGPGYTF. The full variable domain, its missing parts supplied by reference TRBV30 and TRBJ1-2, is SQTIHQWPATLVQPVGSPLSLECTVEGTSNPNLYWYRQAAGRGLQLLFYSVGIGQISSEVPQNLSASRPQDRQFILSSKKLLLSDSGFYLCAWRPRGGPGYTFGSGTRLTVV.

The V and J genes are TRBV25-1 and TRBJ1-6; no definite D call. Germline values: CDR1 MGHDK, CDR2 SYGVNS. With 6 bases removed from V and 7 bases from J, the gap between germline ends came to 16 bases. This CDR3 has 15 residues. In DNA, the CDR3 is TGTGCCAGCAGACCCCGTGCGTTTGGGAATTCACCCCTCCACTTT. It yields the protein CASRPRAFGNSPLHF.

Points on this clone: Different DNA sequences within this sample yield the same CDR3. This chain joins TRBV28 and TRBJ2-7, with TRBD1 matching 7 bases. J was trimmed by 2 bases and V by 8 bases; bases with no gene match: 3. The CDR3 is 12 residues long. Per the germline V gene, CDR1 is MDHEN and CDR2 is SYDVKM. The CDR3 DNA is TGTGCCAGCCGGGACAGCGCCTACGAGCAGTACTTC. It translates to CASRDSAYEQYF.

In regard to this clone: The sample has other DNA sequences that encode this CDR3 too. The rearrangement links TRBV19 to TRBJ2-7; 11 bases match TRBD2. Germline V lookup: CDR1 LNHDA, CDR2 SQIVND (reference sequence). The CDR3 consists of 14 residues. Trimming at V came to 4 bases and at J to 4 bases, leaving 3 bases not matched to a gene. The CDR3 sequence is CASSRLAGGYEQYF. The CDR3 nucleotides read TGTGCCAGTAGTAGGCTAGCGGGAGGTTACGAGCAGTACTTC.

The sample holds a few counts of this clone. The chain is built from TRBV30 and TRBJ1-3, with D maybe TRBD1 (5 bases). From germline, CDR1 is GTSNPN and CDR2 SVGIG (reference sequence). V gave up 0 bases and J gave up 7 bases, with 13 bases separating them. The CDR3 runs to 14 residues. The CDR3, as DNA: TGTGCCTGGAGTGTCATATCAGGGAGGAACACCATATATTTT. Translation gives CAWSVISGRNTIYF.

The chain is built from TRBV27 and TRBJ2-1; D not resolved. Trimming cost V 6 bases and J 0 bases, with 6 bases left between them. There are 13 residues in the CDR3. Germline V CDR1 and CDR2: MNHEY, SMNVEV (reference sequence). The CDR3 DNA reads TGTGCCAGCAGGCCGAGCTCCTACAATGAGCAGTTCTTC. Translating gives CASRPSSYNEQFF.

This rearrangement joins TRBV7-9 to TRBJ1-1; 8 bases agree with TRBD1. J was trimmed by 2 bases and V by 5 bases; bases with no gene match: 13. Germline CDR1 and CDR2: SEHNR and FQNEAQ (reference sequence). The CDR3 consists of 17 residues. The DNA for the CDR3 is TGTGCCAGCAGCCCGACTTCGGTCAGGGGGCCAAACACTGAAGCTTTCTTT. Translating it yields CASSPTSVRGPNTEAFF.

The V gene is TRBV5-1, the J gene TRBJ2-3; 7 bases fit TRBD1. Germline values: CDR1 SGHRS, CDR2 YFSETQ. The junction had 3 bases not matched to a gene; V was cut back by 2 bases and J by 0 bases. CDR3 length: 15 amino acids. The CDR3 region is CASSLPQGSTDTQYF. DNA of the CDR3: TGCGCCAGCAGCTTACCACAGGGGAGCACAGATACGCAGTATTTT.

This clone is a singleton in its sample. The chain employs TRBV6-5 and TRBJ1-1, with no clear D. The CDR3 covers 15 residues. The germline gives CDR1 MNHEY, CDR2 SVGAGI. The V end lost 0 bases, the J end lost 10 bases, and 18 bases lay between the germline ends. The CDR3 DNA follows: TGTGCCAGCAGTTACTCGGCGGGGATTTCCCGTTCAGCTTTCTTT. This codes for CASSYSAGISRSAFF.

This sequence joins TRBV29-1 and TRBJ2-6, with no clear D. Trimming cost V 7 bases and J 0 bases, with 7 bases left between them. Germline V gene sequence: CDR1 SQVTM, CDR2 ANQGSEA. CDR3 length: 13 amino acids. The CDR3 loop is CSASVSGANVLTF. The CDR3 DNA follows: TGCAGCGCCTCCGTCTCTGGGGCCAACGTCCTGACTTTC.

The V and J genes are TRBV18 and TRBJ1-1, with 7 bases lining up with TRBD1. There are 17 residues in the CDR3. Germline loops: CDR1 KGHSH, CDR2 LQKENI. The V segment lost 2 bases and the J segment 0 bases; nucleotides outside the gene matches: 9. CDR3 amino acids: CASSPDRGQSMNTEAFF. CDR3 DNA sequence: TGTGCCAGCTCACCAGATAGGGGACAGAGCATGAACACTGAAGCTTTCTTT.

This clone was detected once. V and J are TRBV5-6 and TRBJ2-7, with D perhaps matching TRBD1 or TRBD2 (6 bases each). V dropped 1 base and J dropped 2 bases, with 13 bases sitting between them. This CDR3 comprises 15 residues. Germline V gene sequence: CDR1 SGHDT, CDR2 YYEEEE. This chain's CDR3 is CASSLWRDMTYEQYF. The CDR3, as DNA: TGTGCCAGCAGCTTGTGGCGGGACATGACCTACGAGCAGTACTTC.

The V and J genes are TRBV2 and TRBJ1-6; D may be TRBD1 (6 bases). Germline CDR1 is SNHLY and CDR2 is FYNNEI. V dropped 5 bases and J dropped 6 bases, with 8 bases sitting between them. The CDR3 sequence is 13 residues long. The CDR3 region has the DNA TGTGCCAGCAGTTTACAGGGTAATTCACCCCTCCACTTT. It translates to CASSLQGNSPLHF.

The V call is TRBV5-6, the J call TRBJ1-2; TRBD1 might be the D (5 bases). The V end was cut by 2 bases, the J end by 2 bases, with 7 bases between. Germline-derived CDR1 and CDR2 are SGHDT and YYEEEE. The length of the CDR3 is 13 residues. CDR3 sequence (DNA): TGTGCCAGCAGCTTCTCAGGGAACTATGGCTACACCTTC. This gives the protein CASSFSGNYGYTF. Combining the CDR3 with reference TRBV5-6 and TRBJ1-2 gives the whole variable domain DAGVTQSPTHLIKTRGQQVTLRCSPKSGHDTVSWYQQALGQGPQFIFQYYEEEERQRGNFPDRFSGHQFPNYSSELNVNALLLGDSALYLCASSFSGNYGYTFGSGTRLTVV.

J is TRBJ1-5 and V is TRBV19, with D possibly matching TRBD1 (5 bases). The germline gives CDR1 LNHDA, CDR2 SQIVND (reference sequence). This CDR3 is built from 13 residues. With 4 bases removed from V and 8 bases from J, the gap between germline ends came to 12 bases. The CDR3 DNA follows: TGTGCCAGTAGTACGGGACGAGGCGAGCCCCAGCATTTT. This codes for CASSTGRGEPQHF.

The chain links TRBV25-1 to TRBJ1-2; D is possibly TRBD1 (5 bases). Trimming took off 6 bases at V and 8 bases at J, with 19 bases between the two ends. This CDR3 has 14 amino acids. Germline CDR1 MGHDK, CDR2 SYGVNS. CDR3 sequence: CASRGVGPSGGYTF. As DNA, the CDR3 is TGTGCCAGCAGGGGCGTGGGGCCGTCTGGGGGCTACACCTTC.

The gene calls are TRBV6-5 and TRBJ1-1; D call uncertain. V was shortened by 10 bases and J by 1 base, with 19 bases between the two germline ends. Looked up from germline, CDR1 is MNHEY and CDR2 is SVGAGI. The CDR3 has 15 residues. The CDR3 DNA reads TGTGCCACCCAGAGAGAGGGCCGACCGAACACTGAAGCTTTCTTT. This codes for CATQREGRPNTEAFF.

Concerning this clone: At the DNA level, this CDR3 is encoded by other sequences in the same sample as well. CDR3 nucleotide sequence: TGTGCCAGCAGTTTGACAGGGAACACTGAAGCTTTCTTT. It encodes CASSLTGNTEAFF. The J gene is TRBJ1-1, the V gene TRBV7-3, with D tentatively TRBD1 (6 bases). Germline V gene lookup returns CDR1 SGHTA and CDR2 FQGTGA. The CDR3 runs 13 residues. Trimming removed 6 bases at V and 1 base at J, with 9 bases between.

The V and J genes are TRBV12-5 and TRBJ2-2; D is possibly TRBD1 (5 bases). The CDR3 runs to 16 residues. The V gene lost 1 base and the J gene lost 4 bases, with 13 bases spanning the gap. Per the germline V gene, CDR1 is LGHNT and CDR2 is FRNRAP. CDR3 sequence (DNA): TGTGCTAGTGGTTTGGCCGCAGGGCTCGGCACCGGGGAGCTGTTTTTT. The encoded protein is CASGLAAGLGTGELFF.

V gene TRBV7-2 combines with J gene TRBJ2-2; the D is unclear. Germline V gene sequence: CDR1 SGHTA, CDR2 FQGNSA. The CDR3 has 15 residues. The V end was cut by 5 bases, the J end by 0 bases, with 10 bases between. This CDR3 is CASSQRPSNTGELFF. The CDR3 DNA reads TGTGCCAGCAGCCAAAGACCCTCGAACACCGGGGAGCTGTTTTTT. Combining the CDR3 with reference TRBV7-2 and TRBJ2-2 gives the whole variable domain GAGVSQSPSNKVTEKGKDVELRCDPISGHTALYWYRQSLGQGLEFLIYFQGNSAPDKSGLPSDRFSAERTGGSVSTLTIQRTQQEDSAVYLCASSQRPSNTGELFFGEGSRLTVL.

The chain recombines TRBV7-2 with TRBJ2-7, with 10 bases matching TRBD2. V lost 5 bases, J lost 6 bases, and 7 bases stayed unmatched. CDR1 is SGHTA, CDR2 FQGNSA, per germline. This CDR3 is built from 14 residues. CDR3 residues: CASSITSGKGEQYF. CDR3 sequence (DNA): TGTGCCAGCAGCATAACTAGCGGGAAGGGCGAGCAGTACTTC.

The chain has TRBV9 and TRBJ2-1; no clear D gene. With 6 bases removed from V and 1 base from J, the gap between germline ends came to 17 bases. The CDR3 spans 16 residues. Per germline, CDR1 SGDLS and CDR2 YYNGEE. CDR3: CASTQRSGLSYNEQFF. Written as DNA, the CDR3 is TGTGCCAGCACCCAAAGGTCCGGGCTATCCTACAATGAGCAGTTCTTC.

The chain carries TRBV14 and TRBJ2-1; the D gene could be TRBD1 or TRBD2 (5 bases each). Germline values: CDR1 SGHDN, CDR2 FVKESK. Trimming pared 1 base from V and 1 base from J, leaving 14 bases between. The CDR3 runs to 17 residues. DNA for the CDR3: TGTGCCAGCAGCCAAGGTTTTTCGGGGCCGTCCTACAATGAGCAGTTCTTC. It codes for CASSQGFSGPSYNEQFF.

To note about this clone: The same CDR3 can be traced to other DNA sequences in this sample. This chain links TRBV28 with TRBJ1-2; 9 nucleotides align to TRBD1. The CDR3 loop spans 15 amino acids. The J segment lost 1 base and the V segment lost 6 bases, leaving 6 bases of the junction unmatched. Germline V gene sequence: CDR1 MDHEN, CDR2 SYDVKM. CDR3 DNA: TGTGCCAGCAGCCTCCCGGGACAGGGTAACTATGGCTACACCTTC. This encodes CASSLPGQGNYGYTF.

This chain links TRBV10-1 with TRBJ1-3, with 7 positions matching TRBD1. Looked up from germline, CDR1 is WNHNN and CDR2 is SYGVQD (reference sequence). The CDR3 contains 15 residues. Trimming took 3 bases from V and 3 from J; bases not matched to a gene: 5. CDR3 sequence (DNA): TGCGCCAGCAGTGAAGAACAGGGGTTTGGAAACACCATATATTTT. The encoded protein is CASSEEQGFGNTIYF.

V is TRBV18 and J is TRBJ2-6; tentative D call: TRBD1 (6 bases). The V gene's germline CDR1 is KGHSH and CDR2 LQKENI. CDR3 size: 17 residues. Trimming took off 2 bases at V and 0 bases at J, with 11 bases between the two ends. Here the CDR3 DNA reads TGTGCCAGCTCACCATCCCAGGGGACCTCTGGGGCCAACGTCCTGACTTTC. This encodes CASSPSQGTSGANVLTF.